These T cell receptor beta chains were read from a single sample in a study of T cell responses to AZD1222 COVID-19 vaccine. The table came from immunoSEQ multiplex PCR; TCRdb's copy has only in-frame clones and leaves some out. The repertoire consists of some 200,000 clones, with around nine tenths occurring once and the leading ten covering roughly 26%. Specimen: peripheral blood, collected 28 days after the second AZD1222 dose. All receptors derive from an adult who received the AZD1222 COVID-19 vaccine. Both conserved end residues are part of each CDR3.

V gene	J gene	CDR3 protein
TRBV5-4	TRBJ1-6	CASSLRQEEALHF
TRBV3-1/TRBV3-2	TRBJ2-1	CASSQDPARGNEQFF
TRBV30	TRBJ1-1	CAWSQQGNTEAFF
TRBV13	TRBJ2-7	CASSRRDQGGREQYF
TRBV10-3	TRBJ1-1	CAISKDRVNTEAFF
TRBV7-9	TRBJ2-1	CASSLGAGWDEQFF
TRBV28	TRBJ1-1	CASSSQGAETEAFF
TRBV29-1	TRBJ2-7	CSVDSDRGRYEQYF
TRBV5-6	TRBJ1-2	CASGQTNYGYTF
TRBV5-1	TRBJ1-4	CASTQGPGTGREKLFF
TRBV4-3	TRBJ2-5	CASSQDLLAGGPETQYF